This TCR beta chain came from a study of T cell repertoires in cytomegalovirus infection. Study-level points and caveats: Cumulative public TCR beta family frequency identified CMV carriers with the relevant HLA.

The CDR3 has 16 amino acids. The J segment lost 1 base and the V segment lost 4 bases, leaving 7 bases of the junction unmatched. The germline V gene encodes CDR1 SEHNR and CDR2 FQNEAQ (reference sequence). As for this clonotype: The antigen is undetermined.

A single record per CDR3 protein comes from TCRdb applying MiXCR to the reads. The repertoire includes under 500,000 distinct CDR3 sequences, roughly 43% of them detected once, and around two fifths sits in the top ten. This specimen consisted of cultured PBMCs, obtained from culture after CMV antigen stimulation. The V gene is TRBV7-9, the J gene TRBJ2-1; TRBD2 aligns across 7 bases. The sequence came from a human donor in good health (CMV status not recorded). Some clones in this sample may be carry-over from other donors' samples. CDR3 in amino acids: CASSSGGRSSYNEQFF. For the CDR3, the DNA is TGTGCCAGCAGCTCAGGCGGGAGATCATCCTACAATGAGCAGTTCTTC.